Reported below is one TCR beta chain. This clonotype was recorded at least ten times. Its specific antigen is unknown. The sample holds no much larger clone one base away, and base qualities are not on file. The data stem from a study of Graves' ophthalmopathy and Graves' hyperthyroidism (dated by TCRdb to the late 2010s). Notes on the research overall: Peripheral blood samples were taken at the time of initial diagnosis, before any treatment was given. In total, some 140 blood samples were TCR-sequenced: fewer than 50 ophthalmopathy, some 75 hyperthyroidism and some 17 hyperthyroidism-to-ophthalmopathy patients. TCR beta repertoire signatures were used to distinguish Graves' ophthalmopathy from Graves' hyperthyroidism and to predict progression to ophthalmopathy. The independent validation cohort included 18 hyperthyroidism patients plus 17 patients who later progressed from hyperthyroidism to ophthalmopathy. To explore V-J signatures distinguishing ophthalmopathy from hyperthyroidism, a discovery set of 100 patients (43 ophthalmopathy, around 55 stable hyperthyroidism) was enrolled. Once sampling was done, hyperthyroidism patients were given methimazole at a starting dose of 30 mg daily, while ophthalmopathy patients were given high-dose intravenous methylprednisolone. In roughly 6 hyperthyroidism patients, the T-cell repertoires found in thyroid tissue were compared with those found in blood. For training and testing, the approximately 92 patients in the discovery cohort were randomly divided in a 7:3 ratio. Findings and caveats that apply to the study as a whole: Most expanded thyroid clonotypes with frequency above 0.001 were also detected in blood, suggesting blood repertoires may reflect the thyroid immune response. Ophthalmopathy was separated from stable hyperthyroidism by the 13-signature model with about 90% sensitivity and around 81% specificity in cross-validation and with 80%/75% in the test set. No statistical method was used to set the sample size in advance, and the investigators knew which group each participant was assigned to. In validation, the model predicted ophthalmopathy progression with over 60% sensitivity and around 72% specificity; roughly 11 predicted patients were CT-confirmed with GO in a median of approximately 6.2 months.

CDR1 MGHRA and CDR2 YSYEKL were looked up in the germline V gene. Reading from cysteine to phenylalanine, the CDR3 counts 17 amino acids. Only the CDR3 region is kept as DNA, spanning 51 bases read in frame from base 1. For this chain, trimming is 1 base at the V end and 2 bases at the J end, and the number of junction bases without a gene match is 7. For repertoire sequencing, the TCR beta CDR3 regions were amplified from RNA transcripts. The first round was an RT-PCR using HTBI primers with the Qiagen OneStep RT-PCR kit, and this first round was followed by a second-round multiplex PCR, then size selection and purification. Libraries were sequenced on an Illumina HiSeq2000 using paired-end 100 bp reads. The paper's processing steps were these. SOAPnuke was used to process the reads, removing any read that contained adapters or uncalled bases, had a mean Phred below 15, or lacked an exact match to the constant primer or identifier. COPE v1.2.5 was used to merge high-quality paired reads. Clonotypes were defined as unique nucleotide sequences and were aligned to IMGT TRB V, D and J references using MiTCR v1.1. Only V-J combinations with frequency above 0.0001 were analysed, covering around 99% of repertoires. For each V-J combination, a TCR clonal expansion and chaos score was defined as F50 clonal expansion divided by the chaos observed in the TCRdist matrix. Welch's t-statistics and random forest were used to narrow the features down to around twelve V-J combinations, which were then fed into a naive Bayes classifier. The Morisita-Horn index was used to measure how similar the thyroid and blood repertoires were. Clones were called with MiXCR by TCRdb after fastp trimmed the public reads at Q25, and only in-frame beta chains were retained. Identical CDR3 proteins give one entry, which carries the most common genes and DNA. The authors' filters were not applied to this entry. This sample gives hundreds of thousands of distinct CDR3 sequences in total; about a fifth of them show up just once. The ten biggest clones cover around 7% of the sample.

A patient counted as having stable hyperthyroidism if there was no progression to ophthalmopathy within 18 months of follow-up. The hyperthyroidism patients were 18 to 65 years old and newly diagnosed, with a disease duration of less than 2 months. Patients with other autoimmune diseases, uncontrolled infections, pregnancy or lactation were excluded from the study. Clinical symptoms, serum thyroxine, TRAb, thyroid ultrasound and orbital computed tomography were used for diagnosis. Ficoll-Paque density gradient centrifugation was used to isolate PBMCs from around 10 ml of fresh peripheral blood. Trizol reagent was used to extract the total RNA, and its quality was then checked on an Agilent 2100 Bioanalyzer.

This TCR was sampled from a woman between 18 and 29 years old with stable Graves' hyperthyroidism. Some clones in this sample may be carry-over from other donors' samples. Donor details come from another sample of the same person, matched by shared clones. Sequencing used peripheral blood. The chain joins TRBV4-1 to TRBJ2-3, with 9 middle bases fitting TRBD2. In nucleotides, the sequence is TGCGCCAGCAGCCAAGGGGCGACTAGCGGTTACACAGATACGCAGTATTTT. Its protein is CASSQGATSGYTDTQYF.